Below are 20 T cell receptor beta chains sequenced from a single sample in a study of blood T cells in healthy people across ages. Primers used in a second PCR of roughly 7 to 12 cycles were a sample-barcoded 5' primer and a J-beta primer mix. TCRdb reprocessed the 5' RACE reads with MiXCR, giving one entry per CDR3 protein. Here the sample spans roughly 680,000 distinct CDR3 sequences, about 50% being singletons. Sequenced: blood. The receptors were sampled from a woman of 80 years or more in good health.

This clonotype was detected ten times or more. The chain combines TRBV30 with TRBJ2-7; no clear D. V gave up 2 bases and J gave up 2 bases, with 7 bases separating them. Germline CDR1 and CDR2: GTSNPN and SVGIG (reference sequence). The CDR3 runs 12 residues. The CDR3 DNA is TGTGCCTGGAGTAAAGGAACCTACGAGCAGTACTTC. Translating gives CAWSKGTYEQYF.

The rearrangement links TRBV28 to TRBJ2-3; possibly TRBD1 for D (5 bases). Trimming cost V 1 base and J 2 bases, with 10 bases left between them. This CDR3 contains 15 residues. Germline V CDR1 and CDR2: MDHEN, SYDVKM. CDR3 bases: TGTGCCAGCAGTTTATTGGCAGGGAACACAGATACGCAGTATTTT. Amino acids: CASSLLAGNTDTQYF.

V usage is TRBV6-5 and J usage is TRBJ2-1; D remains ambiguous. Trimming stripped 4 bases from V and 6 bases from J, with 13 bases between. Germline lookup yields CDR1 MNHEY and CDR2 SVGAGI. CDR3 length equals 14 residues. CDR3 coding DNA: TGTGCCAGCAGTTGCGCGGATCCCTGCAATGAGCAGTTCTTC. It yields the protein CASSCADPCNEQFF.

This clonotype was observed at least ten times. The chain couples TRBV14 to TRBJ2-1; 8 bases are shared with TRBD2. The CDR3 covers 16 residues. V trimming: 4 bases; J trimming: 3 bases; junction bases outside the gene matches: 8. Per the germline V gene, CDR1 is SGHDN and CDR2 is FVKESK. DNA for the CDR3: TGTGCCAGCAGCCCCTGGGTAGCGGGGCTCTACAATGAGCAGTTCTTC. Amino acid sequence: CASSPWVAGLYNEQFF.

J is TRBJ1-1 and V is TRBV2; perhaps TRBD1 as D (5 bases). The CDR3 sequence is 13 residues long. Germline CDR1 reads SNHLY; CDR2 reads FYNNEI. Deletions cut 7 bases from V and 1 base from J, with 10 bases between. DNA for the CDR3: TGTGCCAGCACCGCCCAGGGGAACACTGAAGCTTTCTTT. This gives the protein CASTAQGNTEAFF.

This sequence joins TRBV3-1 and TRBJ2-7; TRBD2 matches at 10 bases. This CDR3 has 16 amino acids. The V segment lost 0 bases and the J segment 6 bases; nucleotides outside the gene matches: 8. CDR1 is LGHDT, CDR2 YNNKEL, per germline (reference sequence). CDR3 in amino acids: CASSQEGAGGRSEQYF. DNA of the CDR3: TGTGCCAGCAGCCAAGAAGGAGCGGGGGGGCGTAGCGAGCAGTACTTC.

Worth noting for this clonotype: A read error may be the cause here, since a much bigger clone is one base away. The chain carries TRBV29-1 and TRBJ2-1; D is ambiguous. The assigned J gene may be wrong: the sequence end matches TRBJ2-7 better. Germline V CDR1 and CDR2: SQVTM, ANQGSEA. There are 11 residues in the CDR3. The CDR3 bases are TGCAGCGTTGTTTCTTACAATGAGCAGTACTTC. Translated, it gives CSVVSYNEQYF.

At least ten counts were recorded for this clonotype. The chain has TRBV7-2 and TRBJ2-2; 13 bases align to TRBD2. The V and J ends lost 6 bases and 4 bases, in that order; junction bases with no gene match: 11. This CDR3 contains 18 residues. Germline V gene data show CDR1 as SGHTA and CDR2 as FQGNSA. The CDR3 sequence is CASSFSGLAGVVTGELFF. CDR3 coding DNA: TGTGCCAGCAGTTTTTCCGGACTAGCGGGAGTTGTCACCGGGGAGCTGTTTTTT.

This clonotype has a handful of counts. The chain has TRBV12-3 or TRBV12-4 and TRBJ2-7; no clear D gene. V lost 6 bases to trimming and J lost 2 bases, with 14 bases between them. The CDR3 runs 14 residues. The CDR3 reads CASSPSGGTYEQYF. CDR3 in DNA: TGTGCCAGCAGCCCCAGTGGTGGAACCTACGAGCAGTACTTC.

V gene TRBV7-2 combines with J gene TRBJ2-3; TRBD1 might be the D (5 bases). The germline V and J ends were trimmed by 4 bases and 2 bases, with 13 bases remaining between them. The V gene's germline CDR1 is SGHTA and CDR2 FQGNSA. The CDR3 is made up of 15 amino acids. The CDR3 region has the DNA TGTGCCAGCAGCTCAAGACAGCGTCCCACAGATACGCAGTATTTT. Its translation: CASSSRQRPTDTQYF.

This clonotype was seen once. The chain joins TRBV12-3 or TRBV12-4 to TRBJ1-1; D ambiguous. CDR3 length: 14 amino acids. With 2 bases removed from V and 4 bases from J, the gap between germline ends came to 11 bases. In DNA form, the CDR3 reads TGTGCCAGCAGTTTACGGGGAAAGGGCACTGAAGCTTTCTTT. This translates into CASSLRGKGTEAFF.

Concerning this clonotype itself: A much larger clone differs by one base, so this may be a read error. CDR3 coding DNA: TGCGTCAGCAGCATACTAGCAACAGATACGCAGTATTTT. It specifies CVSSILATDTQYF. This chain joins TRBV5-1 and TRBJ2-3, with a weak D call TRBD2 (6 bases). There are 13 residues in the CDR3. CDR1 SGHRS and CDR2 YFSETQ come from the germline V gene.

The chain joins TRBV25-1 to TRBJ1-1; TRBD1 aligns across 9 bases. CDR1 is MGHDK and CDR2 is SYGVNS in the germline V gene. This CDR3 has 16 amino acids. The V segment lost 5 bases and the J segment 0 bases; nucleotides outside the gene matches: 7. The CDR3 sequence is CASSPWTGALNTEAFF. CDR3 DNA: TGTGCCAGCAGTCCCTGGACAGGGGCCCTGAACACTGAAGCTTTCTTT. Full variable domain (rest looked up from reference TRBV25-1 and TRBJ1-1): EADIYQTPRYLVIGTGKKITLECSQTMGHDKMYWYQQDPGMELHLIHYSYGVNSTEKGDLSSESTVSRIRTEHFPLTLESARPSHTSQYLCASSPWTGALNTEAFFGQGTRLTVV.

This rearrangement joins TRBV5-1 to TRBJ2-2; no definite D call. The CDR3 extends over 15 amino acids. CDR1 SGHRS and CDR2 YFSETQ come from the germline V gene. Trimming took 2 bases from V and 0 from J, leaving 8 bases between them. CDR3 in amino acids: CASSFLTSNTGELFF. CDR3 sequence (DNA): TGCGCCAGCAGCTTCCTGACATCGAACACCGGGGAGCTGTTTTTT.

This chain links TRBV14 with TRBJ1-1; D not certain. The V end lost 6 bases, the J end lost 2 bases, and 13 bases lay between the germline ends. The CDR3 spans 14 residues. The V gene's germline CDR1 is SGHDN and CDR2 FVKESK. For the CDR3, the DNA is TGTGCCAGCAGTCCCATTTGGGTCAACACTGAAGCTTTCTTT. It specifies CASSPIWVNTEAFF.

The chain joins TRBV3-1 to TRBJ2-5, with D possibly being TRBD1 or TRBD2 (6 bases each). Per the germline V gene, CDR1 is LGHDT and CDR2 is YNNKEL (reference sequence). The V end lost 0 bases, the J end lost 1 base, and 15 bases lay between the germline ends. This CDR3 has 17 amino acids. This chain's CDR3 is CASSQDGGYRAQETQYF. In nucleotides, the CDR3 is TGTGCCAGCAGCCAAGATGGGGGGTACAGGGCCCAAGAGACCCAGTACTTC.

This clonotype was counted between two and nine times. The J gene is TRBJ2-7, the V gene TRBV27, with TRBD2 matching 12 bases. Germline V gene data show CDR1 as MNHEY and CDR2 as SMNVEV (reference sequence). The CDR3 spans 15 residues. J gave up 5 bases and V 6 bases, and 8 bases lay outside the gene matches. CDR3 coding DNA: TGTGCCAGCAGATGGACTAGCGGGAACTTCCACGAGCAGTACTTC. It is translated as CASRWTSGNFHEQYF.

This clonotype was counted once. A read error may explain this, as a much larger clone is one base away. This sequence joins TRBV29-1 and TRBJ2-5, with 10 nucleotides matching TRBD2. V lost 4 bases to trimming and J lost 11 bases; unmatched junction nucleotides: 10. There are 13 residues in the CDR3. Per the germline V gene, CDR1 is SQVTM and CDR2 is ANQGSEA. The CDR3 bases are TGCAGCGTTGGGAGCGGGAGGGACGATGAGCAGTACTTC. Its translation is CSVGSGRDDEQYF.

The sample holds many counts of this clonotype. One base away lies a much larger clone, so this may be a sequencing read error. The V call is TRBV6-5, the J call TRBJ2-5; 8 bases are a match to TRBD1. The CDR3 runs 13 residues. CDR1 and CDR2 (germline): MNHEY, SVGAGI. CDR3 protein: CASSDSGGDEQYF. The CDR3, as DNA: TGTGCCAGCAGTGACTCAGGGGGCGATGAGCAGTACTTC.

The genes are TRBV7-6 and TRBJ2-2; D may be TRBD1 (5 bases). Germline CDR1 SGHVS, CDR2 FNYEAQ. V was shortened by 1 base and J by 3 bases, with 6 bases between the two germline ends. The CDR3 sequence is 14 residues long. CDR3 sequence (DNA): TGTGCCAGCAGCTTAGGGACATACACCGGGGAGCTGTTTTTT. This encodes CASSLGTYTGELFF. The full variable domain, completed using reference TRBV7-6 and TRBJ2-2, is GAGVSQSPRYKVTKRGQDVALRCDPISGHVSLYWYRQALGQGPEFLTYFNYEAQQDKSGLPNDRFSAERPEGSISTLTIQRTEQRDSAMYRCASSLGTYTGELFFGEGSRLTVL.